Detailed here is one TCR beta chain. Methods used by the authors: Amplifying reference gene primers gave estimates of nucleated cell counts. Assay: immunoSEQ multiplex PCR; the TCRdb copy retains only in-frame clones and omits some. Clone size and V and J calls were adopted from that table, with D and trimming inferred from the DNA. This table holds about 170,000 clones, approximately 83% found once. The ends lost 0 bases at V and 7 bases at J; junction bases unmatched: 5. The CDR3 is 15 amino acids. The V gene's germline CDR1 is SGHRS and CDR2 YFSETQ. This sample stems from a study of blood T cell repertoires in COVID-19. Across the whole study: Researchers got acute and convalescent COVID-19 samples from the United States, Italy and Spain. T cells, B-cell-depleted T cells, or PBMCs supplied cDNA or gDNA.

This chain uses TRBV5-1 with TRBJ2-1; 9 bases agree with TRBD1. This receptor was obtained from a human donor with acute or convalescent COVID-19. The donor label of this sample is uncertain. Sequenced material: peripheral blood. CDR3 in DNA: TGCGCCAGCAGCTTGGGGACAGGGGCCGTTAATGAGCAGTTCTTC. Translating it yields CASSLGTGAVNEQFF.